This TCR beta chain came from a study of cytomegalovirus exposure and HLA in healthy donors. The CDR3 spans 13 residues. Germline assignment: CDR1 LNHDA and CDR2 SQIVND (reference sequence). Trimming removed 4 bases from V and 5 bases from J, with 11 bases in between. PCR used 60 Vbeta primers and 13 Jbeta primers. The assay was immunoSEQ multiplex PCR, and TCRdb's table has in-frame clones only and misses some. This table has 64,000 or so clones, less than 85% appearing once. The sample taken for sequencing was PBMCs. This sequence joins TRBV19 and TRBJ1-2, with a possible D match to TRBD1 (6 bases). The receptor's source is a woman aged 50 to 60 in good health and CMV-seropositive. The CDR3 DNA is TGTGCCAGTAGTAAGCAGGGGTTTTATGGCTACACCTTC. Protein: CASSKQGFYGYTF.